This T cell receptor beta chain was observed in a study of blood T cell repertoires in COVID-19. At the level of the study: Italy, Spain and the United States were the sources of the convalescent and acute COVID-19 samples. PBMCs, B-cell-depleted T cells, or T cells provided the cDNA or gDNA that made up the material.

This clone was observed a handful of times. There are 15 residues in the CDR3. V gave up 1 base and J gave up 8 bases, with 14 bases separating them. Germline V CDR1 and CDR2: SGHAT, FQNNGV. As processed by the authors: It was from reference gene primer amplification that nucleated cell counts were estimated. The method was immunoSEQ multiplex PCR; TCRdb's version includes in-frame clones alone and lacks a portion of them. D and trimming come from the DNA, and the V and J calls and clone size come from that table. Among about 220,000 clones, approximately 86% were seen once, and the ten largest hold 3% to 4.5%.

This TCR was sampled from a woman older than 75 with acute or convalescent COVID-19. This chain connects TRBV11-2 to TRBJ1-4; D perhaps matches TRBD1 (5 bases). The sequenced material came from peripheral blood. The CDR3 is CASSLGFGGKEKLFF. The CDR3 region has the DNA TGTGCCAGCAGCTTAGGATTTGGGGGGAAGGAAAAACTGTTTTTT.